The 16 T cell receptor beta chains in this list originate from one sample, sequenced in a study of blood T cell repertoires in COVID-19. The protocol was immunoSEQ multiplex PCR, while the TCRdb copy is restricted to in-frame clones and leaves out a portion. The sample holds nearly 350,000 clones; around 82% are singletons and the top ten take roughly 3%. Specimen: peripheral blood. The receptor set was obtained from a man aged 30 to 39 with active or convalescent COVID-19.

CDR3 DNA: TGTGCCAGCAGCGGGGACAGGGGATACGAGCAGTACTTC. Translating it yields CASSGDRGYEQYF. J is TRBJ2-7 and V is TRBV2; 10 bases fit TRBD1. Germline CDR1 SNHLY, CDR2 FYNNEI. Losses at the gene ends were 6 bases for V and 4 bases for J; bases not matched to a gene: 3. This CDR3 has 13 amino acids. The full variable domain, rest sourced from reference TRBV2 and TRBJ2-7, is EPEVTQTPSHQVTQMGQEVILRCVPISNHLYFYWYRQILGQKVEFLVSFYNNEISEKSEIFDDQFSVERPDGSNFTLKIRSTKLEDSAMYFCASSGDRGYEQYFGPGTRLTVT.

The chain uses TRBV30 and TRBJ1-2, with D perhaps TRBD1 (5 bases). Germline-derived CDR1 and CDR2 are GTSNPN and SVGIG (reference sequence). V was cut by 0 bases and J by 7 bases, with 12 bases left in between. The CDR3 has 13 amino acids. The CDR3 here is CAWSVVREGGYTF. Written as DNA, the CDR3 is TGTGCCTGGAGTGTGGTCAGGGAGGGTGGCTACACCTTC.

The chain combines TRBV4-3 with TRBJ2-7; 7 bases align to TRBD1. This CDR3 is built from 16 residues. Germline CDR1 reads LGHNA; CDR2 reads YSLEER. With 0 bases clipped from V and 3 bases from J, the junction kept 8 bases outside the gene matches. The CDR3: CASSQDSRQGNYEQYF. CDR3 DNA: TGCGCCAGCAGCCAAGATTCGAGACAGGGAAACTACGAGCAGTACTTC.

The rearrangement links TRBV7-2 to TRBJ2-1; 9 nucleotides align to TRBD2. CDR1 is SGHTA and CDR2 is FQGNSA in the germline V gene. With 5 bases clipped from V and 6 bases from J, the junction kept 8 bases outside the gene matches. The CDR3 has 15 residues. The CDR3 DNA reads as TGTGCCAGCAGCAATAGCGGGGGTCCCGGCAATGAGCAGTTCTTC. Residues: CASSNSGGPGNEQFF. Complete variable domain (other parts from reference TRBV7-2 and TRBJ2-1): GAGVSQSPSNKVTEKGKDVELRCDPISGHTALYWYRQSLGQGLEFLIYFQGNSAPDKSGLPSDRFSAERTGGSVSTLTIQRTQQEDSAVYLCASSNSGGPGNEQFFGPGTRLTVL.

The gene calls are TRBV7-9 and TRBJ2-3; 13 positions match TRBD2. The V and J ends lost 5 bases and 0 bases, in that order; junction bases with no gene match: 5. CDR3 size: 17 residues. Looked up from germline, CDR1 is SEHNR and CDR2 is FQNEAQ (reference sequence). CDR3 sequence (DNA): TGTGCCAGCAGCCGGACTAGCGGGGGCGCTAGCACAGATACGCAGTATTTT. It specifies CASSRTSGGASTDTQYF. Full variable domain (remainder filled in from reference TRBV7-9 and TRBJ2-3): DTGVSQNPRHKITKRGQNVTFRCDPISEHNRLYWYRQTLGQGPEFLTYFQNEAQLEKSRLLSDRFSAERPKGSFSTLEIQRTEQGDSAMYLCASSRTSGGASTDTQYFGPGTRLTVL.

This clone turned up a few times. This chain uses TRBV2 with TRBJ2-6; D is unclear. Trimming shortened V by 7 bases and J by 0 bases, and 10 bases separated the two germline ends. The CDR3 covers 15 residues. Germline lookup yields CDR1 SNHLY and CDR2 FYNNEI. CDR3: CASNPGFSGANVLTF. CDR3 DNA: TGTGCCAGCAACCCCGGGTTCTCTGGGGCCAACGTCCTGACTTTC.

This chain uses TRBV18 with TRBJ2-7; TRBD1 agrees at 8 bases. V dropped 2 bases and J dropped 8; count of bases not matched to a gene: 11. This CDR3 contains 15 residues. Germline V gene sequence: CDR1 KGHSH, CDR2 LQKENI. CDR3 loop: CASSPSQGALLKQYF. In DNA form, the CDR3 reads TGTGCCAGCTCACCATCCCAGGGGGCGCTTCTTAAGCAGTACTTC.

This clone was seen just once. The chain links TRBV11-2 to TRBJ2-1; 9 nucleotides match TRBD2. The junction had 4 bases not matched to a gene; V was cut back by 1 base and J by 0 bases. Germline values: CDR1 SGHAT, CDR2 FQNNGV. CDR3 length: 17 amino acids. CDR3 DNA: TGTGCCAGCAGCTTAGTCTTAGCGGGAGCCTCCTACAATGAGCAGTTCTTC. As protein: CASSLVLAGASYNEQFF.

This rearrangement joins TRBV27 to TRBJ2-2; 10 positions match TRBD2. The germline V gene has CDR1 MNHEY and CDR2 SMNVEV (reference sequence). The CDR3 loop spans 15 amino acids. Trimming removed 8 bases from V and 1 base from J; junction bases left unmatched: 4. The CDR3 DNA follows: TGTGCCAGCTTAGGACTAGCGGTGAACACCGGGGAGCTGTTTTTT. Encoded protein: CASLGLAVNTGELFF.

This chain uses TRBV5-4 with TRBJ2-7; TRBD2 aligns across 7 bases. With 5 bases clipped from V and 5 bases from J, the junction kept 7 bases outside the gene matches. The germline gives CDR1 SGHNT, CDR2 YYREEE (reference sequence). CDR3 length: 13 residues. CDR3 in amino acids: CASSRTRTDEQYF. The CDR3 coding sequence is TGTGCCAGCAGTCGGACTAGGACGGACGAGCAGTACTTC.

The chain combines TRBV7-9 with TRBJ2-7; 8 nucleotides agree with TRBD1. The V gene end was trimmed by 3 bases and the J gene end by 5 bases; junction bases not matched to a gene: 3. Germline V gives CDR1 SEHNR, CDR2 FQNEAQ (reference sequence). The CDR3 is 13 residues long. For the CDR3, the DNA is TGTGCCAGCAGCTTTACACAGGGGGACGAGCAGTACTTC. It encodes CASSFTQGDEQYF.

The chain uses TRBV5-1 and TRBJ1-2; possibly TRBD1 for D (6 bases). This CDR3 is built from 17 residues. CDR1 and CDR2 (germline): SGHRS, YFSETQ. The V end lost 4 bases, the J end lost 6 bases, and 25 bases lay between the germline ends. The CDR3 DNA reads as TGCGCCAGCAGCGGCCCCCCAGGGGCCTGGGAGATGGATGGCTACACCTTC. It yields the protein CASSGPPGAWEMDGYTF.

The J gene is TRBJ2-5, the V gene TRBV5-1; 11 nucleotides match TRBD2. Unmatched junction bases numbered 11, after V lost 3 bases and J lost 7 bases. The CDR3 has 16 residues. Germline CDR1 reads SGHRS; CDR2 reads YFSETQ. The CDR3: CASSYLAGGEGGTQYF. Written as DNA, the CDR3 is TGCGCCAGCAGCTACCTAGCGGGGGGCGAAGGGGGGACCCAGTACTTC.

The rearrangement uses TRBV4-1 and TRBJ1-5, with 7 nucleotides matching TRBD1. V lost 2 bases to trimming and J lost 2 bases; unmatched junction nucleotides: 15. Germline V CDR1 and CDR2: MGHRA, YSYEKL. CDR3 size: 19 residues. CDR3: CASSQNPFTGVVRNQPQHF. The DNA for the CDR3 is TGCGCCAGCAGCCAAAATCCCTTTACAGGGGTTGTTCGCAATCAGCCCCAGCATTTT.

The chain employs TRBV9 and TRBJ1-4, with 8 bases aligning to TRBD1. Germline CDR1 and CDR2: SGDLS and YYNGEE. V shed 4 bases, J shed 3 bases, and the junction held 5 bases outside the gene matches. CDR3 length: 15 residues. The CDR3 DNA reads TGTGCCAGCAGCCCGATCAGGGGGCCTAATGAAAAACTGTTTTTT. Amino acid sequence: CASSPIRGPNEKLFF.

The chain recombines TRBV6-5 with TRBJ2-2, with 7 bases that match TRBD1. V was pared by 10 bases and J by 7 bases, with 12 bases of the junction left unmatched. The V gene's germline CDR1 is MNHEY and CDR2 SVGAGI. The CDR3 contains 14 residues. This CDR3 is CATPGKGALGELFF. DNA of the CDR3: TGTGCCACCCCTGGGAAGGGGGCCCTCGGGGAGCTGTTTTTT.